Listed below are T cell receptor beta chains from one sample, sequenced in a study of shared clonotypes between healthy human individuals. Repertoires were generated with immunoSEQ multiplex PCR, while TCRdb's copy carries only in-frame clones and drops some. The data contain roughly 500,000 clones, approximately 79% of them seen just once; the ten biggest clones take up 10% to 15%. The sequenced sample consisted of PBMCs. The receptors shown here come from a woman aged 40-49 years in good health. Some clones in this sample may be carry-over from other donors' samples. CDR3s include the opening cysteine and the closing phenylalanine or tryptophan. The D gene is left open where the match is weak. Clone size appears in some rows only: once, few, many, or a class for an expanded clone.

clone_size,d_call,cdr3_length,j_call,v_call,cdr3_aa,cdr3_nt
once,TRBD2,13,TRBJ2-1,TRBV2,CASSSVAGGEQFF,TGTGCCAGCAGCTCGGTCGCGGGAGGGGAGCAGTTCTTC
NA,TRBD1,13,TRBJ1-2,TRBV6-4,CASSRDRGWGYTF,TGTGCCAGCTCCCGGGACAGGGGCTGGGGCTACACCTTC
NA,NA,16,TRBJ2-7,TRBV5-4,CASSLSPRAMGYEQYF,TGTGCCAGCAGCTTGTCCCCCAGGGCTATGGGCTACGAGCAGTACTTC
NA,NA,13,TRBJ2-2,TRBV29-1,CSTGHTNTGELFF,TGCAGCACGGGACATACGAACACCGGGGAGCTGTTTTTT
NA,NA,15,TRBJ1-3,TRBV6-6,CASIPGTDPGNTIYF,TGTGCCAGCATCCCCGGGACGGACCCTGGAAACACCATATATTTT
once,NA,16,TRBJ2-7,TRBV28,CATRGATRYSSYEQYF,TGTGCCACCCGAGGGGCTACAAGGTATAGCTCCTACGAGCAGTACTTC
once,NA,12,TRBJ2-2,TRBV28,CASSYSTGELFF,TGTGCCAGCAGCTACAGCACCGGGGAGCTGTTTTTT
few,NA,15,TRBJ1-5,TRBV29-1,CSVAVAANSNQPQHF,TGCAGCGTTGCGGTGGCAGCAAATAGCAATCAGCCCCAGCATTTT
NA,TRBD2,14,TRBJ2-3,TRBV19,CATTSGGGTDTQYF,TGTGCCACCACTAGCGGGGGGGGGACAGATACGCAGTATTTT
NA,NA,14,TRBJ2-1,TRBV5-1,CASSLDSAYNEQFF,TGCGCCAGCAGCTTGGACAGTGCCTACAATGAGCAGTTCTTC
NA,NA,16,TRBJ2-1,TRBV28,CASSSGGGNGGNEQFF,TGTGCCAGCAGTTCCGGTGGCGGGAATGGTGGCAATGAGCAGTTCTTC
NA,NA,16,TRBJ2-7,TRBV11-1,CASSLGGQPSPYEQYF,TGTGCCAGCAGCTTAGGGGGGCAACCCTCACCCTACGAGCAGTACTTC
NA,NA,13,TRBJ1-2,TRBV5-1,CASSLGSNYGYTF,TGCGCCAGCAGCCTTGGGTCAAACTATGGCTACACCTTC
NA,TRBD2,15,TRBJ2-1,TRBV4-2,CASSPTSGSYNEQFF,TGTGCCAGCAGCCCTACTAGCGGGTCCTACAATGAGCAGTTCTTC
NA,NA,16,TRBJ1-3,TRBV13,CASSLVPGSSGNTIYF,TGTGCCAGCAGCTTAGTTCCGGGGAGCTCTGGAAACACCATATATTTT
NA,NA,15,TRBJ1-4,TRBV6-6,CASSRGAGMGEKLFF,TGTGCCAGCAGTAGGGGCGCGGGCATGGGGGAAAAACTGTTTTTT
NA,NA,14,TRBJ2-2,TRBV5-1,CASSLLQNTGELFF,TGCGCCAGCAGCTTGCTCCAGAACACCGGGGAGCTGTTTTTT
NA,NA,16,TRBJ1-4,TRBV5-4,CASSLGVGATNEKLFF,TGTGCCAGCAGCTTGGGGGTTGGAGCAACTAATGAAAAACTGTTTTTT
NA,NA,15,TRBJ2-3,TRBV23-1,CASSQSIPSTDTQYF,TGCGCCAGCAGTCAATCAATCCCTAGCACAGATACGCAGTATTTT
once,TRBD2,16,TRBJ2-5,TRBV7-9,CASSPARLAVQETQYF,TGTGCCAGCAGCCCGGCCCGGCTAGCGGTCCAAGAGACCCAGTACTTC
NA,NA,13,TRBJ1-2,TRBV18,CASSQGGFDGYTF,TGTGCCAGCTCACAGGGGGGGTTCGACGGCTACACCTTC
once,TRBD1,13,TRBJ1-2,TRBV29-1,CSAATGEDYGYTF,TGCAGCGCTGCGACAGGGGAGGACTATGGCTACACCTTC
NA,NA,14,TRBJ2-7,TRBV4-3,CASSQSAGSYEQYF,TGCGCCAGCAGCCAAAGCGCAGGCTCCTACGAGCAGTACTTC
NA,TRBD2,15,TRBJ2-1,TRBV11-3,CASSLAGGVYNEQFF,TGTGCCAGCAGCTTAGCGGGAGGGGTCTACAATGAGCAGTTCTTC
NA,NA,13,TRBJ2-7,TRBV11-1,CASTSGVTYEQYF,TGTGCCAGCACATCAGGGGTAACTTACGAGCAGTACTTC
NA,TRBD1,13,TRBJ2-1,TRBV7-8,CASSFGQAHEQFF,TGTGCCAGCAGCTTCGGACAGGCCCATGAGCAGTTCTTC
NA,TRBD1,14,TRBJ2-7,TRBV7-6,CASSFGTASYEQYF,TGTGCCAGCAGCTTCGGGACAGCCTCCTACGAGCAGTACTTC
NA,TRBD1,17,TRBJ1-5,TRBV28,CASTLTGGGSVYQPQHF,TGTGCCAGCACCTTGACAGGGGGTGGATCGGTATATCAGCCCCAGCATTTT
NA,TRBD2,16,TRBJ2-1,TRBV14,CASSHRSGRRSNEQFF,TGTGCCAGCAGCCACCGTAGCGGGAGAAGGAGCAATGAGCAGTTCTTC
few,NA,15,TRBJ1-2,TRBV6-6,CASSFQGTSNYGYTF,TGTGCCAGCAGTTTTCAGGGAACTTCCAACTATGGCTACACCTTC
NA,NA,12,TRBJ2-2,TRBV6-5,CASRLSPGELFF,TGTGCCAGCAGGCTGAGTCCCGGGGAGCTGTTTTTT
NA,TRBD2,14,TRBJ2-7,TRBV4-1,CASSHGTSSYEQYF,TGCGCCAGCAGCCACGGGACTAGCTCCTACGAGCAGTACTTC
NA,NA,14,TRBJ2-7,TRBV4-1,CASSRPDRSYEQYF,TGCGCCAGCAGCCGTCCTGACAGATCCTACGAGCAGTACTTC
NA,NA,17,TRBJ2-1,TRBV15,CATSTVGPTSSYNEQFF,TGTGCCACCAGCACAGTTGGACCGACGAGCTCCTACAATGAGCAGTTCTTC
NA,NA,14,TRBJ2-1,TRBV6-5,CASRARGAYNEQFF,TGTGCCAGCAGAGCAAGGGGAGCCTACAATGAGCAGTTCTTC
NA,TRBD2,18,TRBJ2-3,TRBV19,CASSNPTVLAGVEDTQYF,TGTGCCAGTAGTAACCCCACAGTTCTAGCGGGAGTTGAAGATACGCAGTATTTT
NA,NA,16,TRBJ2-2,TRBV5-1,CASSLWDPDSTGELFF,TGCGCCAGCAGCTTGTGGGACCCGGACAGCACCGGGGAGCTGTTTTTT
NA,TRBD2,16,TRBJ2-3,TRBV7-2,CASSSRTSGSADTQYF,TGTGCCAGCAGCTCACGGACTAGCGGGAGCGCAGATACGCAGTATTTT
NA,NA,13,TRBJ1-2,TRBV5-4,CASSLWDHYGYTF,TGTGCCAGCAGCTTGTGGGACCACTATGGCTACACCTTC
NA,NA,13,TRBJ2-7,TRBV27,CASSFTGTDEQYF,TGTGCCAGCAGTTTTACCGGGACTGACGAGCAGTACTTC
once,TRBD1,14,TRBJ2-7,TRBV10-3,CAISPGTGDYEQYF,TGTGCCATCAGCCCCGGGACAGGTGACTACGAGCAGTACTTC
NA,NA,16,TRBJ2-2,TRBV7-9,CASSFARVEGAGELFF,TGTGCCAGCAGCTTCGCCCGGGTTGAGGGTGCCGGGGAGCTGTTTTTT
few,NA,13,TRBJ1-1,TRBV7-9,CASSQTGLSEAFF,TGTGCCAGCAGCCAGACAGGATTGTCTGAAGCTTTCTTT
NA,TRBD1,14,TRBJ2-7,TRBV28,CASLDRTGASEQYF,TGTGCCAGCCTCGACCGGACAGGGGCCTCCGAGCAGTACTTC
NA,NA,16,TRBJ1-5,TRBV6-1,CASSESRTGDRQPQHF,TGTGCCAGCAGTGAAAGCAGAACAGGTGACCGCCAGCCCCAGCATTTT
few,NA,15,TRBJ2-7,TRBV5-4,CASSLTTGVSYEQYF,TGTGCCAGCAGCTTAACTACCGGGGTCTCCTACGAGCAGTACTTC
NA,TRBD1,16,TRBJ1-1,TRBV6-1,CASSEPNRGGFTEAFF,TGTGCCAGCAGTGAACCTAACAGGGGCGGTTTCACTGAAGCTTTCTTT
NA,NA,13,TRBJ1-1,TRBV2,CAWRREMNTEAFF,TGTGCCTGGAGACGGGAGATGAACACTGAAGCTTTCTTT
NA,NA,13,TRBJ1-5,TRBV6-5,CASSNDRNQPQHF,TGTGCCAGCAGCAACGACAGAAATCAGCCCCAGCATTTT
NA,TRBD2,17,TRBJ2-2,TRBV18,CASSPRGLAANTGELFF,TGTGCCAGCTCACCACGGGGACTAGCTGCGAACACCGGGGAGCTGTTTTTT
NA,TRBD2,15,TRBJ2-3,TRBV11-2,CASSLSGSITDTQYF,TGTGCCAGCAGCCTGAGCGGGAGCATAACAGATACGCAGTATTTT
NA,NA,15,TRBJ1-5,TRBV2,CASSPLRDSNQPQHF,TGTGCCAGCAGTCCGCTCAGGGATAGCAATCAGCCCCAGCATTTT
once,TRBD1,16,TRBJ2-7,TRBV7-9,CASSYLPRDRIGGQYF,TGTGCCAGCAGCTATTTACCCAGGGACAGAATCGGAGGGCAGTACTTC
NA,NA,13,TRBJ2-5,TRBV18,CASSPDSQETQYF,TGTGCCAGCTCACCGGACAGCCAAGAGACCCAGTACTTC
NA,TRBD1,15,TRBJ2-2,TRBV6-6,CASSRRDRYTGELFF,TGTGCCAGCAGCCGCCGGGACAGATACACCGGGGAGCTGTTTTTT
NA,NA,14,TRBJ2-3,TRBV21-1,CASSKSDGTDTQYF,TGTGCCAGCAGCAAATCAGACGGCACAGATACGCAGTATTTT
NA,TRBD1,16,TRBJ1-2,TRBV19,CASSPLSGQGTYGYTF,TGTGCCAGTAGTCCTCTAAGCGGACAGGGAACCTATGGCTACACCTTC
NA,TRBD1,13,TRBJ1-4,TRBV28,CASSLYNEDRLFF,TGTGCCAGCAGTTTATACAATGAGGACAGGTTGTTTTTT
NA,NA,14,TRBJ1-2,TRBV5-1,CASSQDGIGYGYTF,TGCGCCAGCAGCCAGGACGGGATCGGCTATGGCTACACCTTC